The T cell receptor beta chain described here comes from a study of vaccination effects on CD4 cells after COVID-19 (dated by TCRdb to the early 2020s). Study-level background: The ViraFEST assay stimulated PBMC with viral peptide pools and then used TCR sequencing to identify antigen-specific CD4+ T cell clonotypes by expansion. After vaccination, three convalescent patients were sampled both early (day +14) and late (day +241, +227, +161 respectively). A total of 9 to 11 COVID-19 convalescent patients and a few SARS-CoV-2-naive healthy vaccine recipients were included in the full study. In both COVID-19 convalescent patients and infection-naive vaccine recipients, the study compared SARS-CoV-2 spike-specific CD4+ TCR repertoires from before mRNA vaccination with those from after it. Some 1.9 million PBMC per well were cultured with about 9.6 ug/ml peptides in IMDM containing around 5% human AB serum, around 9.7 IU/ml IL-2 and gentamicin. Across the study, the median time from the second dose to post-vaccine sampling was 72 days (range 14 to 241). Cultures from other donors in the study were sequenced with the Oncomine TCR Beta short-read assay on an Illumina iSeq 100.

This clone was found once. Its antigen specificity is not known. There are no base qualities to consult, and no much larger clone falls within one base. After roughly 11 days of culture, CD4+ T cells were isolated with the EasySep CD4+ T cell isolation kit. PCR-confirmed SARS-CoV-2 infection had occurred in convalescent patients between March and December 2020, before the Alpha, Beta and Delta variants emerged in the United States. Each participant got two doses of an mRNA SARS-CoV-2 vaccine, either BNT162b2 or mRNA-1273. On days 3 and 7, half of the culture medium was replaced with fresh IL-2-containing medium. Each peptide stimulation condition was cultured in triplicate wells unless otherwise noted. Using Ficoll-Paque Plus gradient centrifugation, PBMC were separated from whole blood and then either used fresh or cryopreserved at -140C. The QIAamp micro DNA kit was used to extract genomic DNA from the cultured CD4+ T cells.

The paper's findings and limits, for the study overall: The study was limited by a small number of convalescent patients and lacked early post-infection timepoints. At late post-vaccination timepoints, both infection-induced and vaccine-induced clones showed marked clonal contraction, consistent with waning T cell responses. Among convalescent patients, the spike-reactive repertoire after vaccination was made up mainly of new vaccine-induced clones that were largely distinct from the clones induced by infection.

Library generation was performed with the immunoSEQ multiplex PCR assay. DNA from the cultured, isolated CD4+ T cells was subjected to TCR beta CDR3 sequencing. Per the original workflow: Non-productive TCR sequences were removed, reads were trimmed to the CDR3 region, and CDR3s of at least 7 amino acids were retained. Antigen-specific clonotypes were identified with the MANAFEST web app by comparing expansion in peptide wells against reference cultures. For clones to be considered positive, expansion at FDR<0.05 versus reference and all other wells, an odds ratio above 5, and a frequency above 0.1% in two replicate wells were required. Cross-reactive clonotypes were defined as significantly expanded in SARS-CoV-2 spike wells and in at least one common cold coronavirus spike condition. CDR3 similarity was assessed by Levenshtein distance with the stringdist R package, and unrooted trees were built with ape in R 3.6.1. In TCRdb, the immuneACCESS table is reduced to in-frame sequences with V and J assigned. These tables do not hold every clone; where another copy was compared, an unresolved V gene accounts for under half, and the others remain unexplained. D and trimming come from the DNA, and the V and J calls and clone size come from that table. The sample data list tens of thousands of clones, and nearly 75% of these were observed just once. The ten largest clones represent roughly 5.2% of the sample.

This TCR was recovered from a human donor who had a prior SARS-CoV-2 infection. The sample here was CD4+ T cells from PBMCs cultured without peptide, taken after COVID-19 vaccination.

The CDR3 region has the sequence CASSERYPGGEQFF. In nucleotide form, the sequence is TGTGCCAGCAGTGAAAGGTATCCCGGAGGGGAGCAGTTCTTC. This chain joins TRBV2 to TRBJ2-1, and perhaps TRBD2 as D gene, on 6 matching bases. From the cysteine up to the phenylalanine, the CDR3 has a length of 14 residues. Just CDR3 DNA is preserved here, 42 bases in frame from base 1. Reading the germline V gene gives CDR1 SNHLY and CDR2 FYNNEI. V is shortened by 2 bases, J by 10 bases, and the region joining them spans 15 bases. With all but the CDR3 taken from the reference TRBV2 and TRBJ2-1 genes, the full variable domain is: EPEVTQTPSHQVTQMGQEVILRCVPISNHLYFYWYRQILGQKVEFLVSFYNNEISEKSEIFDDQFSVERPDGSNFTLKIRSTKLEDSAMYFCASSERYPGGEQFFGPGTRLTVL.